Following are 8 T cell receptor beta chains from one sample sequenced in a study of CD8+CD57+ T cells in acquired aplastic anemia. Patients who underwent sequencing had shown CD8+CD57+ cell expansion by flow cytometry. CDR3 and TCR beta VDJ profiling relied on genomic DNA as the template. In TCRdb, the reads were re-called with MiXCR into one record per CDR3 protein. This sample has around 170,000 distinct CDR3 sequences, with under 55% found just once. Sample: sorted CD4+, CD8+, or CD8+CD57+ T cells (not recorded which) from PBMCs. Source of these receptors: a human donor with aplastic anemia.

CDR3 loop: CSARAGTDHEQYF. As DNA, the CDR3 is TGCAGTGCTAGAGCCGGGACAGACCACGAGCAGTACTTC. The chain couples TRBV20-1 to TRBJ2-7; 7 bases agree with TRBD1. Germline CDR1 and CDR2: DFQATT and SNEGSKA (reference sequence). CDR3 length equals 13 residues. V trimming: 1 base; J trimming: 5 bases; junction bases outside the gene matches: 5.

This clonotype was picked up many times. CDR3 region: CSGGTGHYGYTF. CDR3 sequence (DNA): TGCAGTGGCGGGACAGGACACTATGGCTACACCTTC. The rearrangement links TRBV20-1 to TRBJ1-2; 8 bases line up with TRBD1. CDR3 length: 12 amino acids. V lost 7 bases, J lost 3 bases, and 4 bases stayed unmatched. Germline V gene lookup returns CDR1 DFQATT and CDR2 SNEGSKA (reference sequence).

J is TRBJ1-1 and V is TRBV7-6; possible D gene TRBD1, 5 bases. From germline, CDR1 is SGHVS and CDR2 FNYEAQ. This CDR3 contains 16 residues. V was cut by 3 bases and J by 3 bases, with 17 bases left in between. In DNA form, the CDR3 reads TGTGCCAGCAGCTTGGGGGGTGGAGGCCGGTACACTGAAGCTTTCTTT. It yields the protein CASSLGGGGRYTEAFF.

The rearrangement joins TRBV5-5 to TRBJ1-1; D is uncertain. CDR1 and CDR2 from the germline V gene are SGHKS and YYEKEE (reference sequence). CDR3 length equals 14 residues. The germline V and J ends were trimmed by 3 bases and 1 base, with 10 bases remaining between them. The CDR3, as DNA: TGTGCCAGCAGCTGGAAGGTGCAGAACACTGAAGCTTTCTTT. As protein: CASSWKVQNTEAFF.

This clonotype came up many times. The chain is built from TRBV29-1 and TRBJ1-1, with unresolved D. The CDR3 extends over 12 amino acids. The germline V and J ends were trimmed by 5 bases and 2 bases, with 9 bases remaining between them. Germline V lookup: CDR1 SQVTM, CDR2 ANQGSEA. The CDR3 is CSVCNRNTEAFF. The CDR3 DNA is TGCAGCGTTTGCAACCGAAACACTGAAGCTTTCTTT.

The DNA for the CDR3 is TGTGCCTGGAGTGACACTAGCGGGAGCTATGAGCAGTTCTTC. Protein: CAWSDTSGSYEQFF. The genes are TRBV30 and TRBJ2-1; TRBD2 agrees at 11 bases. Germline CDR1 GTSNPN, CDR2 SVGIG (reference sequence). The CDR3 totals 14 residues. J was trimmed by 8 bases and V by 1 base; bases with no gene match: 4.

The gene calls are TRBV20-1 and TRBJ1-1, with D perhaps matching TRBD1 (5 bases). The CDR3 runs 11 residues. Trimming shortened V by 8 bases and J by 1 base, and 8 bases separated the two germline ends. Germline V lookup: CDR1 DFQATT, CDR2 SNEGSKA (reference sequence). CDR3 sequence: CSFQGNTEAFF. Here the CDR3 DNA reads TGCAGTTTCCAGGGGAACACTGAAGCTTTCTTT.

The chain has TRBV19 and TRBJ1-2; no clear D gene. The CDR3 extends over 14 amino acids. V dropped 7 bases and J dropped 0 bases, with 12 bases sitting between them. From germline, CDR1 is LNHDA and CDR2 SQIVND (reference sequence). The CDR3 sequence is CASTPGAPNYGYTF. The CDR3 DNA sequence: TGTGCCAGTACCCCGGGTGCACCTAACTATGGCTACACCTTC.